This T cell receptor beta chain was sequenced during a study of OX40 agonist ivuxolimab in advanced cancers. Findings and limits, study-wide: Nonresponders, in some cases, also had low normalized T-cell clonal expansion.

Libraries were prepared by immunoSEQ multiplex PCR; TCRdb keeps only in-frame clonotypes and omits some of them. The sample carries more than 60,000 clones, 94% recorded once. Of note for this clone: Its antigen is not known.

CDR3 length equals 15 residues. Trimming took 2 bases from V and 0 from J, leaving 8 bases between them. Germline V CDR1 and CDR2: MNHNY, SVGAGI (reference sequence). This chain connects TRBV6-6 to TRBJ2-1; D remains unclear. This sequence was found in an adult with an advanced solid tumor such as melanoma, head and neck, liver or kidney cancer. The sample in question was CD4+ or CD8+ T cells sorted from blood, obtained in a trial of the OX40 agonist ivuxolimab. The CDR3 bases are TGTGCCAGCAGTTACGGAGTGAGCTCCTACAATGAGCAGTTCTTC. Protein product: CASSYGVSSYNEQFF.